The present TCR beta chain was sequenced within a study of blood T cells in healthy people across ages (dated by TCRdb to about 2015). In terms of the full investigation: In model experiments, roughly one uniquely barcoded TCR beta cDNA molecule per two T cells was captured by template switching. Age-related changes in TCR beta repertoire diversity were measured in the study by deep sequencing normalized with unique cDNA molecular identifiers. Four age groups were formed from the donors: young (average roughly 16 years), middle-aged (approximately 42), aged (roughly 58) and long-lived (less than 85). To avoid experimental bias, donors of different ages were distributed randomly across sequencing lanes. Using the same blood draw, the study looked at two additional independent replicas of 1 million unique cDNA reads for two donors, one aged 18 to 30 and the other aged 80 or older. General conclusions and limits of the study: As age increased, observed TCR beta diversity per million T cells dropped in a roughly linear way, and a significant reduction was already evident by age 40. Compared with the aged group, the long-lived group had more naive CD4+ T cells, fewer expanded clones and increased TCR diversity, a pattern suggesting age selection. Because donor CMV infection status was unknown, age-related changes in expanded clonotypes were potentially confounded. Estimates of total diversity based on one million sequenced T cells were regarded as lower bounds and as underestimates. Bulk unsorted PBMC profiling prevented conclusive comparison of naive and antigen-experienced compartments. There was a strong correlation between observed TCR beta diversity and the percentage of naive T cells measured by flow cytometry.

From the cysteine through the phenylalanine, the CDR3 covers 17 amino acids. The kept DNA is CDR3 alone, 51 bases in frame from the first base. CDR1 and CDR2 were assigned from the germline V gene (reference sequence) as SEHNR and FQNEAQ. As concerns this clonotype: The antigen it binds to is not known. Germline is not matched at one junction end, which may reflect a read error.

The approximately 41 donors, aged roughly 6 to 90 years, were systemically healthy Caucasian individuals from Russia. Approximately 10 milliliters of peripheral blood were collected from each donor into EDTA-treated Vacutainer tubes. Ficoll-Paque density-gradient centrifugation was used to isolate PBMCs, with at least 7 million per sample. Trizol reagent was used to extract total RNA from the PBMCs, yielding at least 5.5 micrograms per sample. Naive CD45RAhigh/CD27high T cell percentages were measured by flow cytometry on a PBMC aliquot from every donor. Library preparation was by 5' RACE. These reads were obtained on an Illumina HiSeq 2500. The second PCR ran for about 6 to 12 cycles and used a J-beta primer mix along with a sample-barcoded 5' primer. A unique molecular identifier was introduced onto each TCR beta cDNA molecule by a template-switch 5' adaptor carrying 12 random nucleotides. At least 3 million CDR3-containing paired-end reads were obtained from each sample. First-strand cDNA was synthesized from all RNA with the Mint cDNA synthesis kit, primed by a TRBC-specific oligonucleotide. Following uracil-DNA glycosylase treatment, a first 18-cycle PCR with universal primers M1SS and BC2_uni_R was performed on all cDNA. As for the original processing: For normalization, 1 million high-quality reads, each with a distinct molecular identifier, were randomly selected from each sample. Instead of being binned into consensus sequences, reads that shared molecular identifiers were thrown out. CDR3 identification, clonotype clustering and error correction used MiTCR with a Q25 quality threshold and the strictest error-elimination algorithm. A nonparametric unseen species model using Euler transformation provided a lower-bound estimate of total TCR beta diversity. TCRdb reanalyzed the raw reads on its own, using fastp at Q25 for trimming and MiXCR for clone calling, and kept in-frame beta chains. Rows are combined by CDR3 protein, so each entry shows the most common genes and DNA. TCRdb, not the authors, supplied the V and J calls. The sample table contains roughly 1.4 million distinct CDR3 sequences; only one count was recorded for approximately 59% of them. The biggest ten clones account for 6.5% to 8.5% of the sample.

The sample taken for sequencing was blood. The V and J segments used are TRBV7-9 and TRBJ2-3, with an unclear D gene assignment. The clonotype originates from a young man in good health. The CDR3 protein sequence reads: CANSSVDMGLSTDTQYF. The nucleotide sequence is given as TGTGCCAACAGCTCCGTCGATATGGGGTTAAGCACAGATACGCAGTATTTT.